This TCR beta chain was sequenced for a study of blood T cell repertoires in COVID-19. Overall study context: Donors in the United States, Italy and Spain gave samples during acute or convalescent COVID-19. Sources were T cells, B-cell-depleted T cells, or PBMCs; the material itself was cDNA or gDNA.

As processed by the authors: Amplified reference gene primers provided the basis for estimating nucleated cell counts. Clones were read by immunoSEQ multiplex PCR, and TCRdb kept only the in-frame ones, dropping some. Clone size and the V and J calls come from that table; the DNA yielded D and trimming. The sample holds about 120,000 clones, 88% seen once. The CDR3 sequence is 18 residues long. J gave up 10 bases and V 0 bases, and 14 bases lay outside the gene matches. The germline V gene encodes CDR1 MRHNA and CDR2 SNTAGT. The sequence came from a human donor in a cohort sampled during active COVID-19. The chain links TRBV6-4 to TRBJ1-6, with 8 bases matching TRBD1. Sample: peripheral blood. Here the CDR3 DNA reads TGTGCCAGCAGTGACTCCGGACAGGGTGCGGTCACCAGGTCACCCCTCCACTTT. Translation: CASSDSGQGAVTRSPLHF.